This passage covers 5 T cell receptor beta chains from one sample sequenced in a study of T cell changes during pregnancy in multiple sclerosis. Libraries were prepared by immunoSEQ multiplex PCR; TCRdb keeps only in-frame clonotypes and omits some of them. The profile shows about 80,000 clones, under 95% of them singletons. The source material was peripheral blood, sampled before pregnancy. Receptor source: a female donor with multiple sclerosis, enrolled in a pregnancy study.

The rearrangement links TRBV11-2 to TRBJ1-5; 9 bases map to TRBD1. The CDR3 has 13 residues. Germline V lookup: CDR1 SGHAT, CDR2 FQNNGV. V shed 5 bases, J shed 5 bases, and the junction held 1 base outside the gene matches. The CDR3 spells CASSRDRDQPQHF. For the CDR3, the DNA is TGTGCCAGCAGCCGGGACAGGGATCAGCCCCAGCATTTT.

The rearrangement uses TRBV19 and TRBJ1-1; 10 positions agree with TRBD1. The germline V gene has CDR1 LNHDA and CDR2 SQIVND (reference sequence). The CDR3 runs 15 residues. V was clipped by 1 base and J by 5 bases; unmatched bases: 4. The CDR3 DNA reads TGTGCCAGTAGTATAGGGACAGGGGGGATTACTGAAGCTTTCTTT. It translates to CASSIGTGGITEAFF.

V is TRBV6-6 and J is TRBJ2-7; 7 nucleotides align to TRBD1. CDR1 MNHNY and CDR2 SVGAGI come from the germline V gene (reference sequence). CDR3 length: 14 residues. V was pared by 5 bases and J by 1 base, with 5 bases of the junction left unmatched. The CDR3 DNA reads as TGTGCCAGCAGTCAATTACAGGGGTCCTACGAGCAGTACTTC. Amino acids: CASSQLQGSYEQYF.

The chain is built from TRBV2 and TRBJ1-5, with no clear D. CDR1 is SNHLY and CDR2 is FYNNEI in the germline V gene. V lost 5 bases and J lost 4, with 6 bases in between. The CDR3 contains 12 residues. CDR3 sequence (DNA): TGTGCCAGCAGTCGCCTAAATCAGCCCCAGCATTTT. Amino acids: CASSRLNQPQHF. Together with reference TRBV2 and TRBJ1-5, the CDR3 gives the full variable domain: EPEVTQTPSHQVTQMGQEVILRCVPISNHLYFYWYRQILGQKVEFLVSFYNNEISEKSEIFDDQFSVERPDGSNFTLKIRSTKLEDSAMYFCASSRLNQPQHFGDGTRLSIL.

The chain couples TRBV5-1 to TRBJ1-1; TRBD1 agrees at 8 bases. Germline-derived CDR1 and CDR2 are SGHRS and YFSETQ. Trimming took 4 bases from V and 0 from J; bases not matched to a gene: 5. The CDR3 has 15 residues. In nucleotides, the CDR3 is TGCGCCAGCAGCGAGAACAGGGGGATGAACACTGAAGCTTTCTTT. Translated, it gives CASSENRGMNTEAFF.